The text below deals with one T cell receptor beta chain. This specimen comes from a study of early T cells in non-severe SARS-CoV-2 infection. Trimming removed 4 bases from V and 2 bases from J, with 9 bases in between. Germline lookup yields CDR1 SNHLY and CDR2 FYNNEI. CDR3 length equals 14 residues. One entry per CDR3 protein results from TCRdb running MiXCR on the 5' RACE reads. Among approximately 69,000 distinct CDR3 sequences listed, over 10% were seen once. This specimen was whole blood, taken at baseline. This chain joins TRBV2 and TRBJ1-5; the D is unclear. The origin of this receptor is an adult who was a healthcare worker with PCR-confirmed SARS-CoV-2 infection or an uninfected control (not recorded which). Here the CDR3 reads CASSAGRGNQPQHF. The CDR3 coding sequence is TGTGCCAGCAGTGCAGGACGGGGCAATCAGCCCCAGCATTTT. The full variable domain, with the rest looked up from reference TRBV2 and TRBJ1-5, is EPEVTQTPSHQVTQMGQEVILRCVPISNHLYFYWYRQILGQKVEFLVSFYNNEISEKSEIFDDQFSVERPDGSNFTLKIRSTKLEDSAMYFCASSAGRGNQPQHFGDGTRLSIL.